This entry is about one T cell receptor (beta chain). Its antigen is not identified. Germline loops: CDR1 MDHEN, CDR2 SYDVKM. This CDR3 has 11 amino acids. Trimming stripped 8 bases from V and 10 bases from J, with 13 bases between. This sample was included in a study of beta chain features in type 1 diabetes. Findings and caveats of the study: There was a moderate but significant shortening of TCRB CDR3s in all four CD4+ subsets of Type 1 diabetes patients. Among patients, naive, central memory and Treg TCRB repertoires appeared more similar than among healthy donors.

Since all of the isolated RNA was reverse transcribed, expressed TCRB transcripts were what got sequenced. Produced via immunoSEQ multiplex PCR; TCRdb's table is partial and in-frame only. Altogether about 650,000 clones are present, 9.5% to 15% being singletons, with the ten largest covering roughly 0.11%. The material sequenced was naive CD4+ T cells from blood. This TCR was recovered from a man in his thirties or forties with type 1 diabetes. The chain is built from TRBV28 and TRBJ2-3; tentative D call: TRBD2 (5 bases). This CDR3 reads CASGKLRAQYF. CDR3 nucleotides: TGTGCCAGCGGAAAATTGCGGGCGCAGTATTTT. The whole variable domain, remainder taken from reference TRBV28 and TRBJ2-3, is DVKVTQSSRYLVKRTGEKVFLECVQDMDHENMFWYRQDPGLGLRLIYFSYDVKMKEKGDIPEGYSVSREKKERFSLILESASTNQTSMYLCASGKLRAQYFGPGTRLTVL.